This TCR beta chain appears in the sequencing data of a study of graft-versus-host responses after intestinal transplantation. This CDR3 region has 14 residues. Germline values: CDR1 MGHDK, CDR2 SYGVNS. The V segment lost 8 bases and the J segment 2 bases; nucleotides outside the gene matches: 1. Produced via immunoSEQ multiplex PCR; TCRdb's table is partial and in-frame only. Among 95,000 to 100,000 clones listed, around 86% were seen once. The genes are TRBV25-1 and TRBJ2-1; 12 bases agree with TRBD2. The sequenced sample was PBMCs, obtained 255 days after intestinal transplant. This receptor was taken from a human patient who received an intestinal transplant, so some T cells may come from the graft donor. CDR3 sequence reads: CASLAGGAYNEQFF. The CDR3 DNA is TGTGCCAGCCTAGCGGGAGGGGCCTACAATGAGCAGTTCTTC.